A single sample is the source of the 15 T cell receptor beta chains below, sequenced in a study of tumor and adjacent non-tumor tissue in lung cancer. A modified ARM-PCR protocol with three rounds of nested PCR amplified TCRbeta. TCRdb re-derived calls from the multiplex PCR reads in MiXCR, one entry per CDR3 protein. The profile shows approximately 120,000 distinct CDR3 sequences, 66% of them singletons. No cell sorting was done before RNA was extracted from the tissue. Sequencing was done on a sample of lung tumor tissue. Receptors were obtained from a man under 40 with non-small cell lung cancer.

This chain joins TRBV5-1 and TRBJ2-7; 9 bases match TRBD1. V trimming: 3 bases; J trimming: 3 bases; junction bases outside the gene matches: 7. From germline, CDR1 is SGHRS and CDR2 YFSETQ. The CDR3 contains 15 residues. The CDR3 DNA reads TGCGCCAGCAGCTACGAACCGACAGGGGGCTACGAGCAGTACTTC. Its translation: CASSYEPTGGYEQYF.

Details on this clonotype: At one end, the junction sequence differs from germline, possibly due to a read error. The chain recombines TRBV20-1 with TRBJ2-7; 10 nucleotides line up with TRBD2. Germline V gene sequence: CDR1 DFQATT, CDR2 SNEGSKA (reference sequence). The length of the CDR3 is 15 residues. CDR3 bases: TGTAGTGCTAGAGGTATTAGCGGGAGGTCCTACGAGCAGTACTTC. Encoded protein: CSARGISGRSYEQYF.

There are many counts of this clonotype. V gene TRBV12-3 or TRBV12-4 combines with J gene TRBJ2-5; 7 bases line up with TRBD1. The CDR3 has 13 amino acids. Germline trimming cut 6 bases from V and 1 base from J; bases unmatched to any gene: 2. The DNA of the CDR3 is TGTGCCAGCAGACAGGGGACCCAAGAGACCCAGTACTTC. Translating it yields CASRQGTQETQYF.

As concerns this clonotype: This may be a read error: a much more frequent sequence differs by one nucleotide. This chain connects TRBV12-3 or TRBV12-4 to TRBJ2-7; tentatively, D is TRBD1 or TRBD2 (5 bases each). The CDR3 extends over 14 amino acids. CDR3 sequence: CAGRAGPATYEQYF. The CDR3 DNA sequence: TGTGCCGGCAGGGCGGGTCCCGCAACCTACGAGCAGTACTTC.

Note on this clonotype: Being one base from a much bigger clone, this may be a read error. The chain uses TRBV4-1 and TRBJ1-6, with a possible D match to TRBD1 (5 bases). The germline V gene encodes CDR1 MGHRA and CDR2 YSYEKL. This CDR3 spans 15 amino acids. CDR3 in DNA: TGCGCCAGCAGCGATCCGGGACGGCCTAATTCACTCCTCCACTTT. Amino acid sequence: CASSDPGRPNSLLHF.

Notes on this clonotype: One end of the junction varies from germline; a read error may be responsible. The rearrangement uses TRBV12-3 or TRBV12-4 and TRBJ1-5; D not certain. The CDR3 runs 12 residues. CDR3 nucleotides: TGTGCCAGCAGCTCTAGCAATCGGCCCCAGCATTTT. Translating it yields CASSSSNRPQHF.

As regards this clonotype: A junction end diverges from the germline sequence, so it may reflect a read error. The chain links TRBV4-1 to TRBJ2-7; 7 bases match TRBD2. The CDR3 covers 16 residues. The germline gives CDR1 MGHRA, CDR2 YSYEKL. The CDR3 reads CASSQDEAGRTYEQYF. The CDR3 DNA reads TGCGCCAGCAGCCAAGATGAAGCGGGGAGGACCTACGAGCAGTATTTC.

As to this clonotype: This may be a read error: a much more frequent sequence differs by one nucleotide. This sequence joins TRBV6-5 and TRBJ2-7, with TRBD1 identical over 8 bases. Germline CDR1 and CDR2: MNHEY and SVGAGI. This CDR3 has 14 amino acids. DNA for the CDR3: TGTGCCAGCAGTCTTACAGGGGGAAGCTACGAGCAGAACTTC. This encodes CASSLTGGSYEQNF.

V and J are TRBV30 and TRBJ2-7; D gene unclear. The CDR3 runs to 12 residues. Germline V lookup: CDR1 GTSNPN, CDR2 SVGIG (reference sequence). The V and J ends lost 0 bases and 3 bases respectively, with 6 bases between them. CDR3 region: CAWSVESYEQYF. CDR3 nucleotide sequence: TGTGCCTGGAGTGTCGAGAGCTACGAGCAGTACTTC.

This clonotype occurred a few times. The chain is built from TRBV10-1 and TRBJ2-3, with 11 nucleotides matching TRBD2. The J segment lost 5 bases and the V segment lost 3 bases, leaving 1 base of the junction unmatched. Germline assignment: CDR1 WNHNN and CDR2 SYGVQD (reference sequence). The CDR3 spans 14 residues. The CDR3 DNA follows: TGCGCCAGCAGTGAAACTAGCGGGAGAGATACGCAGTATTTT. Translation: CASSETSGRDTQYF.

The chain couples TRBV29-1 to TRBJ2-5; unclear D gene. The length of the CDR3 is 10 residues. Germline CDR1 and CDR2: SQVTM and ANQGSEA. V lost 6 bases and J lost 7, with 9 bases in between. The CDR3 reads CSVLRGTQYF. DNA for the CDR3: TGCAGCGTCCTCCGAGGGACCCAGTACTTC.

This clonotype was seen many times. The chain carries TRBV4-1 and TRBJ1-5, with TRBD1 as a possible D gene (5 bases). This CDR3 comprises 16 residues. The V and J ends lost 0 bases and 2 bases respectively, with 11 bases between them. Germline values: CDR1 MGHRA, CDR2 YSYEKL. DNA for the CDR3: TGCGCCAGCAGCCAAGATCTTGTGGGGCGCAATCAGCCCCAGCATTTT. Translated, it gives CASSQDLVGRNQPQHF.

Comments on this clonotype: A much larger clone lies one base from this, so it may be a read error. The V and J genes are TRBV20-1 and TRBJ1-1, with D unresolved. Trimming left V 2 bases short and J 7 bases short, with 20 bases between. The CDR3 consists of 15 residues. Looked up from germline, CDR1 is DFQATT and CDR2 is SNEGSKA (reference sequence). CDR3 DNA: TGCAGTGCTAGAACACCCGATGTGGGGAATGTTGAAGCTTTCTTT. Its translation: CSARTPDVGNVEAFF.

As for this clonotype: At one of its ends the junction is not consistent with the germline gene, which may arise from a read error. CDR3 sequence: CDSSPWAYTEAFF. In nucleotides, the CDR3 is TGTGACAGCAGCCCATGGGCGTACACTGAAGCTTTCTTT. The chain has TRBV12-3 or TRBV12-4 and TRBJ1-1; D uncertain. The CDR3 is 13 residues long.

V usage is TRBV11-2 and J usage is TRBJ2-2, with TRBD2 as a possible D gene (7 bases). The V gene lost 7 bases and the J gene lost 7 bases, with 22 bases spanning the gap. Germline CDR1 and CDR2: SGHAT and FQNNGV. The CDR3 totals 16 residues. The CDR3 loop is CASNDSVGGVGGELFF. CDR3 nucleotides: TGTGCCAGCAACGACTCAGTAGGGGGGGTCGGCGGGGAGCTGTTTTTT.